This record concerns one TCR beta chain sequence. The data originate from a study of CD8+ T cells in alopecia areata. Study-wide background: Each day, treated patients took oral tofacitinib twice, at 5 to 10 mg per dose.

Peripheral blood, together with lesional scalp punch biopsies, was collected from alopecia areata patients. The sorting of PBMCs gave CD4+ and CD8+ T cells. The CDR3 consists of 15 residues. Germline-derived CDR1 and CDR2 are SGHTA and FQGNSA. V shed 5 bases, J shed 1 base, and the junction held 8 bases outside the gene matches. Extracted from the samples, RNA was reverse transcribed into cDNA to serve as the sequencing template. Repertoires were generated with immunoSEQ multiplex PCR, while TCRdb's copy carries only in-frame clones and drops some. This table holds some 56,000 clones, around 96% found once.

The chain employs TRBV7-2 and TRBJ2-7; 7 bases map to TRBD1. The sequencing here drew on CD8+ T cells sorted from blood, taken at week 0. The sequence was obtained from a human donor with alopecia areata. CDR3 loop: CASSSDRDDSYEQYF. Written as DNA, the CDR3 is TGTGCCAGCAGCAGCGACAGGGATGATTCCTACGAGCAGTACTTC. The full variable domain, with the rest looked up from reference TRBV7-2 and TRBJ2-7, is GAGVSQSPSNKVTEKGKDVELRCDPISGHTALYWYRQSLGQGLEFLIYFQGNSAPDKSGLPSDRFSAERTGGSVSTLTIQRTQQEDSAVYLCASSSDRDDSYEQYFGPGTRLTVT.